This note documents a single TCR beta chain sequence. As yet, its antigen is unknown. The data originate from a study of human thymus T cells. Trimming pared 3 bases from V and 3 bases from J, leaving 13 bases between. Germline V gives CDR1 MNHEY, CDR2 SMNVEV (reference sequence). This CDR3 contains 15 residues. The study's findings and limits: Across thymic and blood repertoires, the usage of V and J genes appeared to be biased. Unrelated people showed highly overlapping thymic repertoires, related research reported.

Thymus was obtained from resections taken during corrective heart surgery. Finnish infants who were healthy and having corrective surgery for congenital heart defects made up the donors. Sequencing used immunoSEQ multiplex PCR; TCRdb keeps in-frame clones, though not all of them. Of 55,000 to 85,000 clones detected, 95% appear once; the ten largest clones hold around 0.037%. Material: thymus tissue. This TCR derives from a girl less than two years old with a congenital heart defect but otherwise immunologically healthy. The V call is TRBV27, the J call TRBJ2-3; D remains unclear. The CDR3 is CASSFGTIGTDTQYF. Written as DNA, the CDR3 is TGTGCCAGCAGTTTCGGTACCATAGGGACAGATACGCAGTATTTT.